Sequencing of this T cell receptor (beta chain) was carried out in a study of T cells in Graves' hyperthyroidism and ophthalmopathy. The TCR beta CDR3 regions underwent amplification using RNA transcripts as the source. With the HTBI primer set, the TCR CDR3 went through a first round of RT-PCR. TCRdb re-analysed the multiplex PCR reads in MiXCR, keeping a single row per CDR3 protein. The table lists 530,000 or so distinct CDR3 sequences, 46% of them singletons. Input material: peripheral blood or thyroid tissue (not recorded which). The TCR originated in a woman aged 18-30 years with Graves' hyperthyroidism.

The CDR3 nucleotides read TGTGCCAGCAGCGTAGACTGGTTGGGCACCGGGGAGCTGTTTTTT. Translating gives CASSVDWLGTGELFF. The J gene is TRBJ2-2, the V gene TRBV9; D gene unclear. Trimming stripped 0 bases from V and 4 bases from J, with 10 bases between. This CDR3 is built from 15 residues. Per germline, CDR1 SGDLS and CDR2 YYNGEE.